This TCR beta chain stems from a study of blood T cell repertoires in COVID-19. Per germline, CDR1 ENHRY and CDR2 SYGVKD. The length of the CDR3 is 13 residues. J lost 5 bases, V lost 3 bases, and 3 bases had no gene match. This table comes from immunoSEQ multiplex PCR, and its TCRdb copy is limited to in-frame clones, with some not included. The profile covers tens of thousands of clones, with approximately 86% appearing a single time and about a fifth taken by the ten largest. This sequence was found in a woman aged 80 or over in a cohort sampled during active or convalescent COVID-19. The sequenced material came from peripheral blood. This chain links TRBV10-3 with TRBJ2-7, with 8 positions matching TRBD1. In DNA form, the CDR3 reads TGTGCCATCAGTGAAGCAGGGGGCGACGAGCAGTACGTC. Protein: CAISEAGGDEQYV.